This TCR beta chain was sequenced during a study of CD8+ T cells in alopecia areata (dated by TCRdb to 2017 to 2018). With regard to the full study: Treated patients were enrolled in an open-label pilot trial of oral tofacitinib at 5 to 10 mg twice daily for moderate-to-severe alopecia areata. Tofacitinib was administered for 6 to 18 months, and 6 months of follow-up off drug were then conducted to assess delayed response and recurrence. In both human patients and the C3H/HeJ mouse model, the study applied high-throughput TCRbeta sequencing to look at T cell clonal expansion in alopecia areata. Scalp tissue and sorted CD4+ and CD8+ peripheral blood T cells from patchy and totalis/universalis alopecia areata patients and from healthy controls were covered by human TCRbeta sequencing. Biopsies were taken from tofacitinib-treated patients at baseline and at 4 and 24 weeks of treatment, and a later scalp biopsy was taken in several of the tofacitinib-treated patients. Scalp clonality was compared across normal scalp (n=4), patchy alopecia areata scalp (n=8), and alopecia totalis/universalis scalp (n=8). RNA came from the PAXgene miRNA kit for fixed scalp, the miRNeasy kit for PBMCs, and the RNeasy kit for mouse skin. immunoSEQ multiplex PCR using 35 Vbeta forward primers and 13 Jbeta reverse primers was used to amplify TCRbeta CDR3 regions. On the study overall, not on this receptor specifically: Compared with normal scalp, lesional scalp, particularly in alopecia totalis/universalis, had higher clonality and more expanded CD8+ clones, which suggests antigenic drive. Unlike mouse skin, where gammadelta T cells dominate, normal human skin contains resident alphabeta T cells that get sequenced too, which complicates analysis of the scalp TCR repertoire. Shared TCR sequences between patients were less evident than in mice, which may be partly attributable to HLA diversity in the patient population.

CDR3 length: 13 amino acids, cysteine to phenylalanine. Just the 39-base CDR3 DNA is kept, in frame starting at base 1. V is reduced by 3 bases and J by 5 bases, leaving a spacing of 11 bases between them. Sequences SGHTA (CDR1) and FQGNSA (CDR2) are obtained from the germline V gene. As regards this clone: What this receptor recognizes is not known. No much larger clone is present one base from it, and per-base qualities are unavailable.

The time point label here, explained by the study, means: baseline before oral tofacitinib. From alopecia areata patients, peripheral blood was collected along with lesional scalp punch biopsies. PBMCs were separated by density centrifugation and stained for CD3, CD4 and CD8, after which CD4+ and CD8+ T cells were sorted on a FACSAria. Library creation used the immunoSEQ multiplex PCR assay. To provide template for TCR sequencing, every sample had RNA extracted and reverse transcribed into cDNA. First-strand cDNA was synthesized with SuperScript III using a 2:1 mix of oligo-dT and random hexamers. A synthetic immune receptor repertoire was used to gauge amplification bias, and whatever bias remained was removed computationally. Under the source paper's analysis protocol: After raw reads were preprocessed to remove errors, the CDR3 was defined following IMGT conventions as running from the conserved cysteine to phenylalanine. Clonality was computed as 1 minus the Shannon entropy, with the entropy normalized by log2 of the number of productive unique TCRs. Scalp TCRbeta sequences were cross-referenced with sorted blood CD4 and CD8 repertoires so that the CD4 or CD8 identity of scalp clones could be inferred. TCRdb carries this immuneACCESS record with in-frame sequences only. Its versions omit some clonotypes, under half of them owing to an unresolved V gene in the studies checked, with the rest unexplained. For V, J and clone size, that table is used; D and trimming come from the DNA. The sample table shows some 150,000 clones, and 40% to 60% are seen once. Together, the top ten hold roughly a fifth of the sample.

The source is a human donor with alopecia areata. The source material was CD8+ T cells sorted from blood, sampled at week 0. This receptor chain uses TRBV7-2 and TRBJ2-7; TRBD2 is perhaps the D gene, given 6 matching bases. The nucleotide sequence is given as TGTGCCAGCAGCTTTAGCGGTATTGACGAGCAGTACTTC. Translation gives CASSFSGIDEQYF. Reference TRBV7-2 and TRBJ2-7 proteins supply the regions before and after the CDR3; the full variable domain is: GAGVSQSPSNKVTEKGKDVELRCDPISGHTALYWYRQSLGQGLEFLIYFQGNSAPDKSGLPSDRFSAERTGGSVSTLTIQRTQQEDSAVYLCASSFSGIDEQYFGPGTRLTVT.